Below, one T cell receptor beta chain is given with its context. Its antigen is undetermined. The data were obtained in a study of T cell responses to AZD1222 COVID-19 vaccine. Study outcomes and limitations: CD4 TCRs linked to vaccination spanned spike, dominating at 160-218 and 743-854. Donors in the cohort were predominantly white British and more often female, and clonal diversity was possibly underestimated. Unmutated variant regions are reportedly the target of nearly half of TCRs that are spike-specific.

This CDR3 contains 12 residues. Per germline, CDR1 SNHLY and CDR2 FYNNEI. V lost 7 bases and J lost 8, with 12 bases in between. The repertoire was sequenced with immunoSEQ multiplex PCR; TCRdb's copy has only in-frame clones and lacks some. The sample lists some 250,000 clones, almost 95% occurring once. The sequenced sample was peripheral blood, obtained 28 days after the second AZD1222 dose. The receptor comes from an adult who received the AZD1222 COVID-19 vaccine. The V and J genes are TRBV2 and TRBJ1-3; D is ambiguous. CDR3 sequence reads: CASKGLGDTIYF. The DNA for the CDR3 is TGTGCCAGCAAAGGGTTGGGAGACACCATATATTTT. Drawing the rest from reference TRBV2 and TRBJ1-3, the complete variable domain is EPEVTQTPSHQVTQMGQEVILRCVPISNHLYFYWYRQILGQKVEFLVSFYNNEISEKSEIFDDQFSVERPDGSNFTLKIRSTKLEDSAMYFCASKGLGDTIYFGEGSWLTVV.